Each of the 6 T cell receptor beta chains below was sequenced from the same sample in a study of CD8 T cells in Susac syndrome. Random hexamers were used to reverse transcribe roughly 0.5 to 1 ug of RNA. TCRdb independently ran MiXCR on the immunoSEQ multiplex PCR reads; one entry per CDR3 protein. This table holds roughly 160,000 distinct CDR3 sequences, roughly 95% found once. Sequenced sample: CD4+ T cells from PBMCs. These TCRs come from a human donor with Susac syndrome.

This clonotype was seen only a few times. V usage is TRBV12-3 or TRBV12-4 and J usage is TRBJ2-5; D unresolved. V was trimmed by 5 bases and J by 2 bases, leaving 3 bases between them. The CDR3 is made up of 11 amino acids. CDR3 in DNA: TGTGCCAGCAGTGTTCAAGAGACCCAGTACTTC. This gives the protein CASSVQETQYF.

This clonotype turned up a few times. The J gene is TRBJ2-3, the V gene TRBV18; no definite D call. CDR1 KGHSH and CDR2 LQKENI come from the germline V gene. The CDR3 spans 12 residues. Trimming took 3 bases from V and 2 from J, leaving 3 bases between them. The CDR3 bases are TGTGCCAGCTCACCCAACACAGATACGCAGTATTTT. Translation: CASSPNTDTQYF.

This chain joins TRBV29-1 and TRBJ2-1; no clear D. This CDR3 has 12 residues. Germline values: CDR1 SQVTM, CDR2 ANQGSEA. The V end was cut by 7 bases, the J end by 8 bases, with 15 bases between. The CDR3 is CSAGPPWDEQFF. CDR3 DNA sequence: TGCAGCGCCGGGCCCCCTTGGGATGAGCAGTTCTTC.

This chain links TRBV29-1 with TRBJ2-7, with TRBD1 matching 9 bases. The CDR3 runs 13 residues. Germline CDR1 SQVTM, CDR2 ANQGSEA. DNA for the CDR3: TGCACCGAATGTAGGGACAGGGTCGACGAGCAGTACGTC. It codes for CTECRDRVDEQYV.

The CDR3 spells CSVEWAGALDTQYF. In nucleotides, the CDR3 is TGCAGCGTTGAGTGGGCGGGAGCTCTGGATACGCAGTATTTT. This sequence joins TRBV29-1 and TRBJ2-3; 7 bases are shared with TRBD2. The trim removed 3 bases at V and 6 bases at J, leaving 9 bases unmatched. This CDR3 region has 14 residues. CDR1 and CDR2 from the germline V gene are SQVTM and ANQGSEA.

V is TRBV29-1 and J is TRBJ1-1; D ambiguous. The germline gives CDR1 SQVTM, CDR2 ANQGSEA. There are 13 residues in the CDR3. With 8 bases removed from V and 0 bases from J, the gap between germline ends came to 13 bases. Here the CDR3 reads CSLAALMNTEAFF. As DNA, the CDR3 is TGCAGCCTTGCCGCCCTCATGAACACTGAAGCTTTCTTT.